This TCR beta chain stems from a study of shared clonotypes between healthy human individuals. Findings and caveats of the study: Donor clonotype sharing was expected to depend on sequencing depth.

Regarding this clone: Its antigen remains unidentified.

Germline V lookup: CDR1 MGHRA, CDR2 YSYEKL. The germline V and J ends were trimmed by 4 bases and 0 bases, with 15 bases remaining between them. This CDR3 has 16 residues. TCRdb's copy holds only in-frame clones and misses some; the assay was immunoSEQ multiplex PCR. The repertoire holds approximately 2,000,000 clones, with around 90% as singletons. Nashville, Tennessee was home to all donors, each a Caucasian adult. Sample: naive CD4+ T cells from PBMCs. As to subset: CD45RA+ positively selected. The rearrangement joins TRBV4-1 to TRBJ1-2; D remains unclear. This TCR came from a man aged 18 to 29 in good health. Some clones in this sample may be carry-over from other donors' samples. The CDR3 spells CASSLSPPGSNYGYTF. CDR3 sequence (DNA): TGCGCCAGCAGCCTCTCCCCCCCCGGTTCTAACTATGGCTACACCTTC.